This is a list of T cell receptor beta chains from one sample in a study of vaccination effects on CD4 cells after COVID-19. Repertoires were generated with immunoSEQ multiplex PCR, while TCRdb's copy carries only in-frame clones and drops some. The sample lists tens of thousands of clones, approximately 81% occurring once. Their specific antigens are unknown. The material sequenced was CD4+ T cells from PBMCs cultured without peptide, taken before COVID-19 vaccination. All receptors derive from a human donor who had a prior SARS-CoV-2 infection. Both conserved end residues are trimmed from each CDR3.

cdr3_length	v_call	cdr3_aa
10	TRBV2	ASSLDRGELF
13	TRBV19	ASRKLAGGNTEAF
12	TRBV5-1	ASSSDGTAYGYT
12	TRBV18	ASSLQYSNQPQH
12	TRBV5-1	ASRREGLNTEAF
14	TRBV9	ASSPRLARYTGELF
14	TRBV30	AWSTGEHGGGQPQH
13	TRBV4-1	ASSQGVPTYNEQF
11	TRBV2	ASSTEGNSPLH
14	TRBV30	AWSVLTGLSGNTIY
19	TRBV21-1	ASSKEGVMRAPVTGANVLT
12	TRBV24-1	ATSAGSSYNEQF
15	TRBV18	ASSPRTSGGADNEQF
11	TRBV19	ATERGRNEKLF
13	TRBV7-3	ASSPHPGSNTEAF